Each of the 2 T cell receptor beta chains below was sequenced from the same sample in a study of T cell responses to AZD1222 COVID-19 vaccine (dated by TCRdb to the early 2020s). Library generation was performed with the immunoSEQ multiplex PCR assay. The source is immuneACCESS, and TCRdb retained only in-frame sequences with V and J called. Part of the clones is not carried over; for the studies checked, unresolved V genes explain less than half of this, and the remainder is unexplained. The sample table shows 150,000 to 200,000 clones, and more than 75% are seen once. The top ten constitute about 3% of the sample. Taken with the paper, the label for time point translates to: baseline before first vaccination. Sample treatment or condition, as interpreted from the label and publication: meningococcal conjugate vaccine given as trial control. This material consisted of peripheral blood, taken on day 0 of MenACWY control vaccination. The receptors derive from an adult in good health.

The chain is built from TRBV7-9 and TRBJ2-3; D may be TRBD2 (6 bases). CDR3 length: 18 residues. Trimming removed 3 bases at V and 0 bases at J, with 19 bases between. The germline gives CDR1 SEHNR, CDR2 FQNEAQ (reference sequence). The CDR3 spells CASSFIAVAAGSTDTQYF. CDR3 in DNA: TGTGCCAGCAGCTTTATTGCTGTCGCGGCGGGGAGCACAGATACGCAGTATTTT.

The chain links TRBV7-3 to TRBJ2-1; 8 bases line up with TRBD1. Looked up from germline, CDR1 is SGHTA and CDR2 is FQGTGA. This CDR3 comprises 13 residues. Trimming cost V 5 bases and J 7 bases; bases outside gene matches: 4. CDR3 in amino acids: CASSRTGQNEQFF. CDR3 bases: TGTGCCAGCAGCCGGACAGGGCAGAATGAGCAGTTCTTC. The full variable domain, its missing parts supplied by reference TRBV7-3 and TRBJ2-1, is GAGVSQTPSNKVTEKGKYVELRCDPISGHTALYWYRQSLGQGPEFLIYFQGTGAADDSGLPNDRFFAVRPEGSVSTLKIQRTERGDSAVYLCASSRTGQNEQFFGPGTRLTVL.